The sequence of this T cell receptor (beta chain) was determined in a study of identical twins. General study points: Twin pairs had excess sharing that was weaker in beta out-of-frame sequences. Cord blood's abundant beta clonotypes had fewer insertions, unlike memory repertoires.

TCRdb reanalysed the 5' RACE reads using MiXCR and keeps one entry per CDR3 protein. The data contain over 550,000 distinct CDR3 sequences, roughly 6.6% of them singletons. This clonotype was observed a few times. The target antigen is unknown. CDR1 and CDR2 (germline): MDHEN, SYDVKM. Trimming left V 6 bases short and J 0 bases short, with 23 bases between. CDR3 size: 18 residues. Healthy Caucasians were all of the donors. These sequences were also reported in another study, on yellow fever vaccine responses in identical twins.

The rearrangement uses TRBV28 and TRBJ1-1, with D perhaps TRBD1 (5 bases). The sequence was collected from a young woman in good health. Sequencing input: PBMCs. The CDR3: CASRSTAQPRGMNTEAFF. CDR3 DNA: TGTGCCAGCAGGTCAACCGCACAACCAAGGGGCATGAACACTGAAGCTTTCTTT. Together with reference TRBV28 and TRBJ1-1, the CDR3 gives the full variable domain: DVKVTQSSRYLVKRTGEKVFLECVQDMDHENMFWYRQDPGLGLRLIYFSYDVKMKEKGDIPEGYSVSREKKERFSLILESASTNQTSMYLCASRSTAQPRGMNTEAFFGQGTRLTVV.